This is a list of T cell receptor beta chains from one sample in a study of T-cell reconstitution after alpha-beta-depleted transplantation in children. One entry per CDR3 protein results from TCRdb running MiXCR on the PCR reads. Of 500,000 to 650,000 distinct CDR3 sequences listed, approximately 10% were seen once; the top ten hold 14%. The sequencing here drew on PBMCs, mostly from graft donor cells, taken 180 days after TCRalphabeta/CD19-depleted stem cell transplant. Every receptor here comes from a female patient aged 2 to 10 who had a stem cell transplant for aplastic anemia, so the T cells may come from the graft donor. The CDR3 runs from the conserved cysteine through the conserved F or W. D genes are given only for firm matches. Only some rows state a clone size, as once, few, many or a class for expanded clones.

cdr3_aa | cdr3_nt | d_call | clone_size | j_call | v_call
CASSPLGGRNTGELFF | TGCGCCAGCAGCCCCCTGGGCGGGAGGAACACCGGGGAGCTGTTTTTT | TRBD2 | - | TRBJ2-2 | TRBV5-1
CSLALDTQYF | TGCAGCCTCGCCCTTGATACGCAGTATTTT | - | many | TRBJ2-3 | TRBV29-1
CASSSRDRLGNTIYF | TGTGCCAGCAGCTCCCGAGACAGGCTTGGAAACACCATATATTTT | - | - | TRBJ1-3 | TRBV7-9
CSAERAFPLPSYEQYF | TGCAGTGCTGAGAGGGCCTTCCCTTTACCCTCCTACGAGCAGTACTTC | - | - | TRBJ2-7 | TRBV20-1
CASRDRGVNYGYTF | TGTGCCAGCAGGGACAGGGGGGTTAACTATGGCTACACCTTC | TRBD1 | many | TRBJ1-2 | TRBV27
CAISELIVGSNYGYTF | TGTGCCATCAGTGAGTTGATAGTAGGAAGTAACTATGGCTACACCTTC | - | - | TRBJ1-2 | TRBV10-3
CASWTGTNQPQHF | TGTGCCAGTTGGACAGGGACCAATCAGCCCCAGCATTTT | TRBD1 | - | TRBJ1-5 | TRBV19
CASSLVQGRAKNMQYF | TGTGCCAGCAGCTTAGTTCAGGGAAGAGCCAAAAACATGCAGTACTTC | - | - | TRBJ2-4 | TRBV11-1
CASSLDAATSTDTQYF | TGCGCCAGCAGCTTGGACGCAGCCACCTCCACAGATACGCAGTATTTT | - | - | TRBJ2-3 | TRBV5-1
CASRLGTSGRNEQFF | TGTGCCAGCAGGCTAGGGACTAGCGGGAGGAATGAGCAGTTCTTC | TRBD2 | - | TRBJ2-1 | TRBV12-3/TRBV12-4
CASSLGRTLNTEAFF | TGTGCCAGCAGCTTAGGTCGGACACTGAACACTGAAGCTTTCTTT | - | few | TRBJ1-1 | TRBV7-2
CSAPFQYTGEAFF | TGCAGTGCTCCGTTTCAGTACACCGGTGAAGCTTTCTTT | - | - | TRBJ1-1 | TRBV20-1
CASSTVQTPVTQYF | TGCGCCAGCAGCACGGTCCAGACCCCAGTTACGCAGTATTTT | - | - | TRBJ2-3 | TRBV5-1
CASSLSSSNTEAFF | TGTGCCAGCAGTTTAAGTAGCTCGAACACTGAAGCTTTCTTT | - | - | TRBJ1-1 | TRBV12-3/TRBV12-4
CASSTQPGAQETQYF | TGTGCCAGTAGTACACAACCAGGGGCCCAAGAGACCCAGTACTTC | - | - | TRBJ2-5 | TRBV19
CASSQDRDRTYAQHF | TGCGCCAGCAGCCAAGATCGGGACAGGACGTATGCCCAGCATTTT | TRBD1 | - | TRBJ1-5 | TRBV4-3
CASTLTYYNSPLHF | TGTGCCAGCACCCTAACTTACTATAATTCACCCCTCCACTTT | - | few | TRBJ1-6 | TRBV28
CASTFSTTEAFF | TGTGCCAGCACCTTTAGTACCACTGAAGCTTTCTTT | - | - | TRBJ1-1 | TRBV7-9
CASSEGPGAGTAYGYTF | TGTGCCAGCAGTGAAGGCCCGGGCGCCGGGACGGCTTATGGCTACACCTTC | - | - | TRBJ1-2 | TRBV2
CASSWCGREVYEQYF | TGTGCCAGCAGCTGGTGCGGGAGAGAAGTCTACGAGCAGTACTTC | TRBD2 | few | TRBJ2-7 | TRBV7-9
CASSPGPGKTQYF | TGTGCCAGCTCACCAGGGCCGGGGAAGACCCAGTACTTC | - | - | TRBJ2-5 | TRBV18
CASSEERGYYNEQFF | TGTGCCAGCAGTGAAGAGCGGGGCTATTACAATGAGCAGTTCTTC | TRBD2 | - | TRBJ2-1 | TRBV12-3/TRBV12-4
CASCSAFPGELFF | TGTGCCAGCTGCTCAGCCTTCCCGGGGGAGCTGTTTTTT | - | few | TRBJ2-2 | TRBV7-3
CASSLTGGEQFF | TGTGCCAGCAGCTTAACGGGGGGTGAGCAGTTCTTC | - | many | TRBJ2-1 | TRBV7-3
CASSYSMLAGISTDTQYF | TGTGCCAGCAGTTACTCGATGCTAGCGGGGATAAGCACAGATACGCAGTATTTT | TRBD2 | many | TRBJ2-3 | TRBV6-5
CASSPIDGLAGGLVYNEQFF | TGCGCCAGCAGCCCTATAGATGGCCTAGCGGGAGGGTTGGTCTACAATGAGCAGTTCTTC | TRBD2 | many | TRBJ2-1 | TRBV5-1
CASSLTQREGYEQFF | TGCGCCAGCAGCTTAACCCAGCGGGAGGGCTATGAGCAGTTCTTC | TRBD2 | many | TRBJ2-1 | TRBV5-1
CASSLEGLPEAFF | TGTGCCAGCAGTTTAGAGGGGTTGCCTGAAGCTTTCTTT | - | - | TRBJ1-1 | TRBV12-3/TRBV12-4
CASSFGRGRSYEQYF | TGTGCCAGCAGTTTTGGCAGGGGGCGATCCTACGAGCAGTACTTC | TRBD1 | - | TRBJ2-7 | TRBV12-3/TRBV12-4
CASSFPTSGRSGEQFF | TGTGCCAGCAGTTTCCCTACTAGCGGGAGGTCGGGTGAGCAGTTCTTC | TRBD2 | many | TRBJ2-1 | TRBV28
CASSQDLRRGPGPTDTQYF | TGCGCCAGCAGCCAAGACCTCCGTCGCGGGCCCGGGCCCACAGATACGCAGTATTTT | - | - | TRBJ2-3 | TRBV4-3
CASSVGTGHRELFF | TGCGCCAGCAGTGTAGGGACAGGCCACCGGGAGCTGTTTTTT | TRBD1 | - | TRBJ2-2 | TRBV5-1
CSARTFLHLNEQFF | TGCAGTGCCCGGACCTTCCTACACCTCAATGAGCAGTTCTTC | - | - | TRBJ2-1 | TRBV20-1
CSVVRPAPTEAFF | TGCAGCGTTGTTCGGCCAGCCCCCACTGAAGCTTTCTTT | - | - | TRBJ1-1 | TRBV29-1
CSAGNRGLNEQFF | TGCAGTGCTGGCAACAGGGGGCTGAATGAGCAGTTCTTC | TRBD1 | few | TRBJ2-1 | TRBV20-1
CSARDTGEGNEQFF | TGCAGTGCTAGAGATACGGGAGAGGGGAATGAGCAGTTCTTC | - | few | TRBJ2-1 | TRBV20-1
CASSMDYSNQPQHF | TGCGCCAGCAGTATGGATTATAGCAATCAGCCCCAGCATTTT | - | - | TRBJ1-5 | TRBV4-3
CASSTSGGALNTEAFF | TGTGCCAGCAGCACCAGTGGGGGGGCACTGAACACTGAAGCTTTCTTT | - | - | TRBJ1-1 | TRBV7-2
CAFSPSGDQPQHF | TGTGCCTTCAGTCCTTCCGGGGACCAGCCCCAGCATTTT | - | - | TRBJ1-5 | TRBV12-3/TRBV12-4
CASSPTYRNTDTQYF | TGTGCCAGCAGCCCAACATACCGAAACACAGATACGCAGTATTTT | - | few | TRBJ2-3 | TRBV7-2
CASSPYVLREASPLHF | TGCGCCAGCAGCCCGTATGTCCTCCGGGAGGCTTCACCCCTCCACTTT | - | - | TRBJ1-6 | TRBV5-1
CASSFERHNEQFF | TGTGCCAGCAGCTTCGAGCGGCACAATGAGCAGTTCTTC | - | few | TRBJ2-1 | TRBV7-2
CASSPPSGSETQYF | TGTGCCAGCTCACCACCATCGGGGTCGGAGACCCAGTACTTC | - | few | TRBJ2-5 | TRBV18
CASRPGLAGSYEQYF | TGTGCCAGCAGACCGGGACTAGCAGGTTCCTACGAGCAGTACTTC | TRBD2 | - | TRBJ2-7 | TRBV12-3/TRBV12-4
CASSLPGLAKHEQFF | TGTGCCAGCAGCTTACCGGGACTAGCAAAACACGAGCAGTTCTTC | TRBD2 | few | TRBJ2-1 | TRBV5-6
CANSSRRQNEKLFF | TGTGCCAACAGTTCCCGACGGCAGAATGAAAAACTGTTTTTT | - | - | TRBJ1-4 | TRBV12-3/TRBV12-4
CSAGWTSGANEQFF | TGCAGCGCCGGGTGGACTAGCGGGGCTAATGAGCAGTTCTTC | TRBD2 | many | TRBJ2-1 | TRBV29-1
CASARDRGNTGELFF | TGTGCCAGTGCCCGGGACAGGGGGAACACCGGGGAGCTGTTTTTT | TRBD1 | few | TRBJ2-2 | TRBV19
CASSLVASGAYNEQFF | TGTGCCAGCAGCTTAGTGGCTAGCGGGGCGTACAATGAGCAGTTCTTC | TRBD2 | few | TRBJ2-1 | TRBV7-2
CASSSRDSGANVLTF | TGTGCCAGCAGCTCAAGGGACTCTGGGGCCAACGTCCTGACTTTC | - | - | TRBJ2-6 | TRBV5-4
CASSPQAGYEQYF | TGTGCCAGCAGCCCCCAGGCGGGCTACGAGCAGTACTTC | - | - | TRBJ2-7 | TRBV7-3
CASRLLGTSYGYTF | TGTGCCAGCAGGCTACTTGGGACGAGCTATGGCTACACCTTC | - | - | TRBJ1-2 | TRBV6-2/TRBV6-3
CASSLVPLLRSGANVLTF | TGTGCCAGCAGCTTAGTCCCCCTTCTGCGCTCTGGGGCCAACGTCCTGACTTTC | - | many | TRBJ2-6 | TRBV7-3
CASSVEWRQFTTGELFF | TGTGCCAGCAGCGTAGAATGGAGGCAGTTTACCACCGGGGAGCTGTTTTTT | - | few | TRBJ2-2 | TRBV9
CASRFTRNYGYTF | TGTGCCAGCAGATTTACCCGGAACTATGGCTACACCTTC | - | - | TRBJ1-2 | TRBV7-9
CASSTRQGGTNEKLFF | TGTGCCAGCAGTACCCGACAGGGGGGGACTAATGAAAAACTGTTTTTT | TRBD1 | - | TRBJ1-4 | TRBV28
CASRGLAPGLHEQFF | TGCGCCAGTCGGGGACTAGCTCCCGGGTTACATGAGCAGTTCTTC | TRBD2 | few | TRBJ2-1 | TRBV5-1